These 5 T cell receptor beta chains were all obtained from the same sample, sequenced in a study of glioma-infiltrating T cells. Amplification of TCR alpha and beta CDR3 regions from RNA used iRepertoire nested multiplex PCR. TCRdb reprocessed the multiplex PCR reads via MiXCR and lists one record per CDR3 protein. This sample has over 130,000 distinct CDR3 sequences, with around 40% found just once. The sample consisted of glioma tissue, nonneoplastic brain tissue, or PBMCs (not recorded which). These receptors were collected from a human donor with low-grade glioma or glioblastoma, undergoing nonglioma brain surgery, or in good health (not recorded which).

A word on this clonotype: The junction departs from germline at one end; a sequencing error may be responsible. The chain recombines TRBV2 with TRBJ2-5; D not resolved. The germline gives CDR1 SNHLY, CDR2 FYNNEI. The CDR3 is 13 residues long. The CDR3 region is CASSRYATETEYF. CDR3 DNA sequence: TGTGCCAGCAGTAGATACGCGACGGAGACCGAGTACTTC.

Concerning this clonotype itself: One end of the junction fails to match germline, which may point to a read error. The CDR3 sequence: CASSLGHGFREAQYF. CDR3 in DNA: TGTGCCAGCAGCCTAGGCCACGGGTTTCGAGAGGCCCAGTACTTC. The chain has TRBV6-8 and TRBJ2-5; D not certain. This CDR3 spans 15 amino acids. CDR1 and CDR2 from the germline V gene are MNHGY and SAAAGT.

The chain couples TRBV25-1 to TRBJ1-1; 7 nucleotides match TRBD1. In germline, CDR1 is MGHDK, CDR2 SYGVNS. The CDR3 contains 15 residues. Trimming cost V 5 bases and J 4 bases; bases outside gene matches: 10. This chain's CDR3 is CASSPSTGLGTEAFF. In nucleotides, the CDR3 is TGTGCCAGCAGTCCCTCGACAGGGCTGGGCACTGAAGCTTTCTTT.

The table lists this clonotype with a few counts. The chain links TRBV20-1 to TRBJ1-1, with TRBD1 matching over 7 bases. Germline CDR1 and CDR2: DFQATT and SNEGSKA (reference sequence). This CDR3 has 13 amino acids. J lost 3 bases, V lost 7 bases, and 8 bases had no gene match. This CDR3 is CSGSGQPDTEAFF. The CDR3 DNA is TGCAGTGGATCGGGACAGCCAGACACTGAAGCTTTCTTT.

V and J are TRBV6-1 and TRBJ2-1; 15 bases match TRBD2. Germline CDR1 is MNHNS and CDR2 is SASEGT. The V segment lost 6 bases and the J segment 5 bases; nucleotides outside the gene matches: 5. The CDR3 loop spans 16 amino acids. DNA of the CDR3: TGTGCCAGCAGCGGAAGGACTAGCGGGAGGGACAATGAGCAGTTCTTC. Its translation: CASSGRTSGRDNEQFF.